Below are 17 T cell receptor beta chains sequenced from a single sample in a study of shared clonotypes between healthy human individuals. Measured with immunoSEQ multiplex PCR; TCRdb has only the in-frame clones, and not every one. The sample has about 990,000 clones; 75% to 85% are singletons. Sequenced input: memory CD4+ T cells from PBMCs. Subset meaning: CD45RA-negative fraction. These receptors all come from a man between 18 and 29 years old in good health. Some clones in this sample may be carry-over from other donors' samples.

A remark on this clone: Germline and junction disagree at one end, which may indicate a read error. This chain uses TRBV5-3 with TRBJ1-1; a possible D gene is TRBD1 (5 bases). TRBV5-3 is an open reading frame, and its role is uncertain. The CDR3 has 13 amino acids. For the CDR3, the DNA is TGTGCCAGCAGCTACAGACGAGCAGGGATCGCTTTCTTT. It specifies CASSYRRAGIAFF.

The chain recombines TRBV28 with TRBJ1-4, with no clear D. The germline V gene encodes CDR1 MDHEN and CDR2 SYDVKM. V was cut by 7 bases and J by 3 bases, with 21 bases left in between. The CDR3 is 17 residues long. The CDR3 sequence: CASKGSDILSSNEKLFF. The CDR3 DNA reads TGTGCCAGCAAAGGCTCAGATATCCTATCGTCTAATGAAAAACTGTTTTTT.

As concerns this clone: At the DNA level, this CDR3 is encoded by other sequences in the same sample as well. This sequence joins TRBV5-1 and TRBJ2-1; D gene ambiguous. This CDR3 spans 13 amino acids. The V end lost 0 bases, the J end lost 6 bases, and 7 bases lay between the germline ends. Per germline, CDR1 SGHRS and CDR2 YFSETQ. In DNA form, the CDR3 reads TGCGCCAGCAGCTTGGGAACGGGCAATGAGCAGTTCTTC. This sequence encodes CASSLGTGNEQFF.

V usage is TRBV10-3 and J usage is TRBJ2-1, with 8 bases lining up with TRBD1. This CDR3 contains 16 residues. CDR1 ENHRY and CDR2 SYGVKD come from the germline V gene. V lost 0 bases to trimming and J lost 2 bases; unmatched junction nucleotides: 3. CDR3 amino acids: CAISESQGAPYNEQFF. CDR3 bases: TGTGCCATCAGTGAGTCTCAGGGGGCACCCTACAATGAGCAGTTCTTC.

This clone was counted at least ten times. The J gene is TRBJ1-5, the V gene TRBV27; 8 nucleotides match TRBD1. CDR3 length: 13 amino acids. Germline loops: CDR1 MNHEY, CDR2 SMNVEV (reference sequence). Germline trimming cut 3 bases from V and 8 bases from J; bases unmatched to any gene: 3. DNA for the CDR3: TGTGCCAGCAGTTTCGACAGGGGAAAGCCCCAGCATTTT. This encodes CASSFDRGKPQHF.

As to this clone: A much larger clone lies a single base off, so this may be a read error. The V gene is TRBV29-1, the J gene TRBJ2-7; 8 nucleotides line up with TRBD1. The assigned J gene may be wrong: the sequence end matches TRBJ2-5 better. The CDR3 length is 16 residues. CDR1 is SQVTM and CDR2 is ANQGSEA in the germline V gene. The CDR3 region is CSVGTTWTGKQETQYF. CDR3 sequence (DNA): TGCAGCGTCGGCACCACATGGACAGGGAAGCAAGAGACCCAGTACTTC.

The chain combines TRBV5-1 with TRBJ1-2, with D unresolved. Trimming left V 3 bases short and J 4 bases short, with 10 bases between. In germline, CDR1 is SGHRS, CDR2 YFSETQ. The CDR3 extends over 13 amino acids. Here the CDR3 reads CASSSDVGYGYTF. CDR3 bases: TGCGCCAGCAGCTCGGACGTCGGCTATGGCTACACCTTC.

This clone was detected only a few times. V and J are TRBV15 and TRBJ1-3, with D possibly matching TRBD1 (5 bases). The CDR3 spans 15 residues. The V and J ends lost 2 bases and 4 bases respectively, with 12 bases between them. In germline, CDR1 is LNHNV, CDR2 YYDKDF (reference sequence). CDR3 DNA sequence: TGTGCCACCAGCAGATCAGGGACGGTAGGAAACACCATATATTTT. Its translation: CATSRSGTVGNTIYF.

A remark on this clone: This sample also contains other DNA sequences that code for the same CDR3. The rearrangement uses TRBV11-2 and TRBJ2-1, with D uncertain. Trimming took 1 base from V and 0 from J, leaving 7 bases between them. This CDR3 spans 15 amino acids. From germline, CDR1 is SGHAT and CDR2 FQNNGV. The CDR3 is CASSLAGPSYNEQFF. The CDR3 coding sequence is TGTGCCAGCAGCTTAGCCGGCCCCTCCTACAATGAGCAGTTCTTC.

The V gene is TRBV2, the J gene TRBJ2-3; 7 bases match TRBD2. The trim removed 8 bases at V and 5 bases at J, leaving 4 bases unmatched. Germline V lookup: CDR1 SNHLY, CDR2 FYNNEI. This CDR3 is built from 12 residues. Written as DNA, the CDR3 is TGTGCCAGCCGGGGGGATGGAGATACGCAGTATTTT. Translating gives CASRGDGDTQYF. Full variable domain (missing parts from reference TRBV2 and TRBJ2-3): EPEVTQTPSHQVTQMGQEVILRCVPISNHLYFYWYRQILGQKVEFLVSFYNNEISEKSEIFDDQFSVERPDGSNFTLKIRSTKLEDSAMYFCASRGDGDTQYFGPGTRLTVL.

This clone was observed a single time. The rearrangement links TRBV6-1 to TRBJ2-7; 7 bases fit TRBD1. The germline CDR1 and CDR2 sequences are MNHNS and SASEGT. Trimming at V came to 7 bases and at J to 7 bases, leaving 7 bases not matched to a gene. This CDR3 has 12 residues. The CDR3 DNA is TGTGCCAGCAAGACAGGGATGGGGGAGCAGTACTTC. The encoded protein is CASKTGMGEQYF.

CDR3 protein: CATSRDRGFVEAFF. The CDR3 DNA reads as TGTGCCACCAGCAGAGACCGTGGCTTCGTTGAAGCTTTCTTT. This chain links TRBV15 with TRBJ1-1; D unclear. This CDR3 is 14 amino acids long. V was pared by 0 bases and J by 7 bases, with 12 bases between. Looked up from germline, CDR1 is LNHNV and CDR2 is YYDKDF (reference sequence).

This clone has just a few counts. Other DNA sequences in the sample encode the same CDR3. The rearrangement joins TRBV6-6 to TRBJ2-3; D might be TRBD1 (6 bases). The CDR3 totals 15 residues. Germline lookup yields CDR1 MNHNY and CDR2 SVGAGI (reference sequence). V shed 2 bases and J shed 2 bases, with 11 bases lying between them. The CDR3 reads CASSYGQGSTDTQYF. The CDR3 region has the DNA TGTGCCAGCAGTTACGGGCAGGGGTCCACAGATACGCAGTATTTT.

This rearrangement joins TRBV29-1 to TRBJ2-1, with 10 bases fitting TRBD2. V trimming: 8 bases; J trimming: 0 bases; junction bases outside the gene matches: 4. Germline assignment: CDR1 SQVTM and CDR2 ANQGSEA. CDR3 size: 14 residues. DNA of the CDR3: TGCAGCATTAGCGGGAGGTTCTCCTACAATGAGCAGTTCTTC. Its protein is CSISGRFSYNEQFF.

The V gene is TRBV7-6, the J gene TRBJ2-7; D is unclear. The V and J ends lost 2 bases and 7 bases respectively, with 6 bases between them. The length of the CDR3 is 11 residues. Germline-derived CDR1 and CDR2 are SGHVS and FNYEAQ. The CDR3 region is CASSLRDEQYF. CDR3 nucleotides: TGTGCCAGCAGCTTAAGGGATGAGCAGTACTTC.

This chain uses TRBV28 with TRBJ1-1; tentative D call: TRBD1 (6 bases). With 8 bases removed from V and 9 bases from J, the gap between germline ends came to 13 bases. This CDR3 is 11 amino acids long. The V gene's germline CDR1 is MDHEN and CDR2 SYDVKM. The CDR3 region is CASQGSFQAFF. CDR3 nucleotide sequence: TGTGCCAGCCAGGGGAGTTTCCAAGCTTTCTTT.

The count of this clone is one. This chain uses TRBV16 with TRBJ1-5; D gene unclear. Trimming took 1 base from V and 3 from J, leaving 4 bases between them. Looked up from germline, CDR1 is KGHSY and CDR2 is FQNENV. The CDR3 extends over 13 amino acids. CDR3 region: CASSQLANQPQHF. The CDR3 DNA sequence: TGTGCCAGCAGCCAATTGGCCAATCAGCCCCAGCATTTT.